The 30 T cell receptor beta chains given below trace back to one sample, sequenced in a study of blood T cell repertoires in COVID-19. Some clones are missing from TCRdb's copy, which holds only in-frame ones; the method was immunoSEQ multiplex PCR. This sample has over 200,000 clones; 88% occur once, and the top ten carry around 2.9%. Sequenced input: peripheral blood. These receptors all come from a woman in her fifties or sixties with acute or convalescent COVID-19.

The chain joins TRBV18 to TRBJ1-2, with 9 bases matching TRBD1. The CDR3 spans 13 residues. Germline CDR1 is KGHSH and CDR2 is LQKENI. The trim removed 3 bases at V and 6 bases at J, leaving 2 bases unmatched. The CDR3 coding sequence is TGTGCCAGCTCACCCGACAGGGGGAATGGCTACACCTTC. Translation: CASSPDRGNGYTF.

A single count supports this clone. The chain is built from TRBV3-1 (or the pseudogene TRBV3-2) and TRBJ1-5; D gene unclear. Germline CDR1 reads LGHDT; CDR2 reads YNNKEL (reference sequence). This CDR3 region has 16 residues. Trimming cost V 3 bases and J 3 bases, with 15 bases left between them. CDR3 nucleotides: TGTGCCAGCAGCCAGAGAGGCGGGAGATCCAATCAGCCCCAGCATTTT. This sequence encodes CASSQRGGRSNQPQHF.

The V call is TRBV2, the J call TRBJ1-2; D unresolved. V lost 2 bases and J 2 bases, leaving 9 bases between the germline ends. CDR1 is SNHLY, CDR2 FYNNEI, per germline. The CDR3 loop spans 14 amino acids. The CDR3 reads CASSESRPNYGYTF. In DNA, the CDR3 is TGTGCCAGCAGTGAAAGCCGCCCGAACTATGGCTACACCTTC.

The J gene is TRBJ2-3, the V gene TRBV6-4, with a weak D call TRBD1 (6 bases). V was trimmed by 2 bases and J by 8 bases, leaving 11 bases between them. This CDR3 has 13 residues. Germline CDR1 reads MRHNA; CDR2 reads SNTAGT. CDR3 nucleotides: TGTGCCAGCAGTGACAGGGGGATGGGTACGCAGTATTTT. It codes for CASSDRGMGTQYF.

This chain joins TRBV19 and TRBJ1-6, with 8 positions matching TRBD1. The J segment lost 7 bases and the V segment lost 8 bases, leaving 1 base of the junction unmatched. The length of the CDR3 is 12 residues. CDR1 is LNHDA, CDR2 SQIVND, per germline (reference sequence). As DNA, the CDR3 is TGTGCCAGTGGGACAGGAAATTCACCCCTCCACTTT. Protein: CASGTGNSPLHF.

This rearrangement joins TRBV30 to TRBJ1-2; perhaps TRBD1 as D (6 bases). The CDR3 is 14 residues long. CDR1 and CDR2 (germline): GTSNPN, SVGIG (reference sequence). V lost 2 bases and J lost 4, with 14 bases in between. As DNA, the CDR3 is TGTGCCTGGAGTCAGGACAGTCCGCGCTATGGCTACACCTTC. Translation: CAWSQDSPRYGYTF.

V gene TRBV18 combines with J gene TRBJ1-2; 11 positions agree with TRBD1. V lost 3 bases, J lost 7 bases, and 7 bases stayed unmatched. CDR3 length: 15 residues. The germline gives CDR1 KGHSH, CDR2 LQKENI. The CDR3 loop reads CASSPPDRGHGGYTF. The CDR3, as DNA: TGTGCCAGCTCACCCCCGGACAGGGGGCATGGTGGCTACACCTTC.

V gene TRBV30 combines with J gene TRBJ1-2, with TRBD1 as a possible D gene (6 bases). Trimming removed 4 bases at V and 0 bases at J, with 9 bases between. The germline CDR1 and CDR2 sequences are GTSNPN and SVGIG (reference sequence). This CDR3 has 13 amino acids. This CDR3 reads CAWTTGSNYGYTF. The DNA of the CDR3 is TGTGCCTGGACGACAGGATCTAACTATGGCTACACCTTC.

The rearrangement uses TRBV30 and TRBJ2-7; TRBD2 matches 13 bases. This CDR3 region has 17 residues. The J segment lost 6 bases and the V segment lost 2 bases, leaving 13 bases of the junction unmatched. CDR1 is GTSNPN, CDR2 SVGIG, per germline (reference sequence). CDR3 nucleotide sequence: TGTGCCTGGAGTCGCTCCACTAGCGGGAGGGGCAGGGCCGAGCAGTACTTC. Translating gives CAWSRSTSGRGRAEQYF. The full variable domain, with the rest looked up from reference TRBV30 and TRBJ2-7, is SQTIHQWPATLVQPVGSPLSLECTVEGTSNPNLYWYRQAAGRGLQLLFYSVGIGQISSEVPQNLSASRPQDRQFILSSKKLLLSDSGFYLCAWSRSTSGRGRAEQYFGPGTRLTVT.

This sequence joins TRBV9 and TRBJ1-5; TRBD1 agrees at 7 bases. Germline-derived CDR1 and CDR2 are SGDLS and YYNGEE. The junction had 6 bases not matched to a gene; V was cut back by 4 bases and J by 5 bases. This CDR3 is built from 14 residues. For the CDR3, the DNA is TGTGCCAGCAGCCCACAGGGGCTATATCAGCCCCAGCATTTT. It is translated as CASSPQGLYQPQHF.

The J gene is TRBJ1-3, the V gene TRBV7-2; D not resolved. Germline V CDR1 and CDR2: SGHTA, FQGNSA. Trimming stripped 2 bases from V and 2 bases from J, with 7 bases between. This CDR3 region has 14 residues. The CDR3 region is CASSLSGAGNTIYF. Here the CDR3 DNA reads TGTGCCAGCAGCTTAAGTGGAGCTGGAAACACCATATATTTT.

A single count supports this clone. As DNA, the CDR3 is TGTGCCAGCAGTTTGGTGGCAGGGAATCAGCCCCAGCATTTT. Its protein product is CASSLVAGNQPQHF. V and J are TRBV28 and TRBJ1-5; perhaps TRBD1 as D (5 bases). The CDR3 loop spans 14 amino acids. The germline V gene encodes CDR1 MDHEN and CDR2 SYDVKM. V was pared by 3 bases and J by 4 bases, with 10 bases between.

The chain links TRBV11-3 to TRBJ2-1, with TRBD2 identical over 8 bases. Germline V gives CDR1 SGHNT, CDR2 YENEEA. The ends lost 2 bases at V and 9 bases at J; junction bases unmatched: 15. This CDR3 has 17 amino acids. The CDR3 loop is CASSLTLSGIRAGEQFF. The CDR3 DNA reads TGTGCCAGCAGCTTAACCCTTAGCGGGATTAGGGCCGGTGAGCAGTTCTTC.

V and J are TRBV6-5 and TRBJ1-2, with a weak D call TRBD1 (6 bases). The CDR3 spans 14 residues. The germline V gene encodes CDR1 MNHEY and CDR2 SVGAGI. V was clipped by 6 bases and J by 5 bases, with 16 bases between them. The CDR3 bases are TGTGCCAGCAGGACGTGGGGGCTTGTTTATGGCTACACCTTC. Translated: CASRTWGLVYGYTF.

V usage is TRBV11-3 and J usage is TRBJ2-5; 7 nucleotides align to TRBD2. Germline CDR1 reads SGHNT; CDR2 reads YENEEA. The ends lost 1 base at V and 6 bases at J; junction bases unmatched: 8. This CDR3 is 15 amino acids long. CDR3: CASSLGPSGAKTQYF. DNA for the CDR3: TGTGCCAGCAGCTTAGGTCCTAGCGGAGCGAAGACCCAGTACTTC.

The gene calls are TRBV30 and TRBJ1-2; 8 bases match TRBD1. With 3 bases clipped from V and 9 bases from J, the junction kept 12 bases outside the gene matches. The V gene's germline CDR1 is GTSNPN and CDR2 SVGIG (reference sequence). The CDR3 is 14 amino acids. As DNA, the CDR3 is TGTGCCTGGAGCCACGGGACAGGTGGTGATCGCTACACCTTC. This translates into CAWSHGTGGDRYTF. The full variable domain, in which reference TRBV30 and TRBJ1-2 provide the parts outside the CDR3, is SQTIHQWPATLVQPVGSPLSLECTVEGTSNPNLYWYRQAAGRGLQLLFYSVGIGQISSEVPQNLSASRPQDRQFILSSKKLLLSDSGFYLCAWSHGTGGDRYTFGSGTRLTVV.

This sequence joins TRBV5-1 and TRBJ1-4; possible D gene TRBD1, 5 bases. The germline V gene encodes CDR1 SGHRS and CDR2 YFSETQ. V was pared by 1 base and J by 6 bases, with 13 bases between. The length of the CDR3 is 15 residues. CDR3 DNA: TGCGCCAGCAGCTTGTCGGGGGAGAGGTATGAAAAACTGTTTTTT. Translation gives CASSLSGERYEKLFF.

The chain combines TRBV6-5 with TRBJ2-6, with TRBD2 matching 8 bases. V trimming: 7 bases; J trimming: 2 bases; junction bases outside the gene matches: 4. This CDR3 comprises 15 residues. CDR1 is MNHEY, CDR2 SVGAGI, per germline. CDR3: CASTSGGTGANVLTF. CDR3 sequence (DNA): TGTGCCAGCACATCGGGAGGGACTGGGGCCAACGTCCTGACTTTC.

This CDR3 is CASSMGGRRNTEAFF. CDR3 nucleotide sequence: TGTGCCAGTAGTATGGGGGGACGGAGAAACACTGAAGCTTTCTTT. The rearrangement links TRBV19 to TRBJ1-1, with D possibly TRBD1 on 5 matching bases. Trimming removed 3 bases from V and 2 bases from J, with 13 bases in between. CDR3 length: 15 residues. The germline CDR1 and CDR2 sequences are LNHDA and SQIVND (reference sequence).

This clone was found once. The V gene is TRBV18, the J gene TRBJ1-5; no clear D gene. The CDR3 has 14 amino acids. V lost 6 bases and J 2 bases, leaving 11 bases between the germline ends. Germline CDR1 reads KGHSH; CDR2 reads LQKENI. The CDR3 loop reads CASSGGGGNQPQHF. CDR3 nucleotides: TGTGCCAGCTCTGGTGGCGGGGGCAATCAGCCCCAGCATTTT.

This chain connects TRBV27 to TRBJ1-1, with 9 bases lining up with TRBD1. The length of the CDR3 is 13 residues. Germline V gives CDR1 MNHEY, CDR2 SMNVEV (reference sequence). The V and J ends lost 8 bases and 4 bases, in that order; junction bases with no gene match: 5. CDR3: CASRGTGTTEAFF. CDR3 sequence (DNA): TGTGCCAGCCGAGGGACAGGGACCACTGAAGCTTTCTTT.

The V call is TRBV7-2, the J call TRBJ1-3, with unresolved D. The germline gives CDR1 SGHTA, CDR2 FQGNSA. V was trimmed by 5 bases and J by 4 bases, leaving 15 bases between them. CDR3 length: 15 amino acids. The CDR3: CASSPDVAGGNTIYF. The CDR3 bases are TGTGCCAGCAGCCCCGACGTCGCAGGAGGAAACACCATATATTTT.

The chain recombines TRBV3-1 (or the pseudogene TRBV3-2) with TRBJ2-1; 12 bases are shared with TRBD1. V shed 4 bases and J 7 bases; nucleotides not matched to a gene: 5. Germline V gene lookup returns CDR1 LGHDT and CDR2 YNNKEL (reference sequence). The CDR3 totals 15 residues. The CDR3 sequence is CASSPRDRGRNEQFF. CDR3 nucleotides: TGTGCCAGCAGCCCCCGGGACAGGGGGCGTAATGAGCAGTTCTTC.

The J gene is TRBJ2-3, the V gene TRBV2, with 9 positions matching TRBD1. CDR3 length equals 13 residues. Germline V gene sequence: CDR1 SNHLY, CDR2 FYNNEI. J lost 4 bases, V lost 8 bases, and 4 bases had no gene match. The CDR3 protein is CASGGQGADTQYF. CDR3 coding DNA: TGTGCCAGCGGGGGACAGGGAGCAGATACGCAGTATTTT.

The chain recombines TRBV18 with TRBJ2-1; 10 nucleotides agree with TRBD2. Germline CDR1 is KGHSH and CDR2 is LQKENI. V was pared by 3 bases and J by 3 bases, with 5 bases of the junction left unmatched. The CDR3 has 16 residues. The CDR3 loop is CASSPGTSDIYNEQFF. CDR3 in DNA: TGTGCCAGCTCACCGGGGACTAGCGATATCTACAATGAGCAGTTCTTC. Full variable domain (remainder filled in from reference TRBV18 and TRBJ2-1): NAGVMQNPRHLVRRRGQEARLRCSPMKGHSHVYWYRQLPEEGLKFMVYLQKENIIDESGMPKERFSAEFPKEGPSILRIQQVVRGDSAAYFCASSPGTSDIYNEQFFGPGTRLTVL.

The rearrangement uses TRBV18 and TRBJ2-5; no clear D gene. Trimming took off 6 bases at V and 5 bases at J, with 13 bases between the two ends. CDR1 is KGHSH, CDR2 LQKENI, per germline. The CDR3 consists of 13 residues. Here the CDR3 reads CASSTSAVETQYF. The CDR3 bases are TGTGCCAGCTCGACCAGCGCCGTGGAGACCCAGTACTTC.

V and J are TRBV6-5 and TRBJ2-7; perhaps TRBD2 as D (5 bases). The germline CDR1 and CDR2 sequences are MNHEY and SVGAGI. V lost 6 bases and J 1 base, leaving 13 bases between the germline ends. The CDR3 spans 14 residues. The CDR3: CASSEGTISYEQYF. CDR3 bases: TGTGCCAGCAGCGAGGGTACCATATCCTACGAGCAGTACTTC.

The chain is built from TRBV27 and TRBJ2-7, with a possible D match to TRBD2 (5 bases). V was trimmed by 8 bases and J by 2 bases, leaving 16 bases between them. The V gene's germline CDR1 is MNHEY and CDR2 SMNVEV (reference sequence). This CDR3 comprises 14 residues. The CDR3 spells CASLTLASPYEQYF. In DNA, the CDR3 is TGTGCCAGCCTTACTCTAGCTTCCCCCTACGAGCAGTACTTC.

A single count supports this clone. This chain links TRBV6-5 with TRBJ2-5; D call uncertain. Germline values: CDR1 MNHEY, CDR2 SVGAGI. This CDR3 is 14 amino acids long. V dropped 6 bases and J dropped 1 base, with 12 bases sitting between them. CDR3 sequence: CASRTLFGQETQYF. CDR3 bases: TGTGCCAGCAGGACACTTTTTGGCCAAGAGACCCAGTACTTC.

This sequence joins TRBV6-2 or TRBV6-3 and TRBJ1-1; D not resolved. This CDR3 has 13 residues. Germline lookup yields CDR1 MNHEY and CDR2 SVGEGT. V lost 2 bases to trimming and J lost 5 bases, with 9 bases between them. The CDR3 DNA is TGTGCCAGCAGTTACGGGAGGATGACTGAAGCTTTCTTT. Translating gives CASSYGRMTEAFF.